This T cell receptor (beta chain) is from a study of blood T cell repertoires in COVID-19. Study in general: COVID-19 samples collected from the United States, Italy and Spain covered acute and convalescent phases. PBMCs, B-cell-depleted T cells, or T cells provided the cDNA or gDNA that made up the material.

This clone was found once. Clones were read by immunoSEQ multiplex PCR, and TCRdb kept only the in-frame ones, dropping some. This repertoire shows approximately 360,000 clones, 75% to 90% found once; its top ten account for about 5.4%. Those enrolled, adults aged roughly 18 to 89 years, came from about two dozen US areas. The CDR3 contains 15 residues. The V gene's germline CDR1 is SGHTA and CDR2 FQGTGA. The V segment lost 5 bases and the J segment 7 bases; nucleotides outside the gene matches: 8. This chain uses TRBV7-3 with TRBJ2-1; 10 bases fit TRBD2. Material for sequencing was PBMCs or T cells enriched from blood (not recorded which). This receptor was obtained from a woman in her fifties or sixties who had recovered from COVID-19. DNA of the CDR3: TGTGCCAGCAGCCCGTCCGGACTAGCGGCTAATGAGCAGTTCTTC. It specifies CASSPSGLAANEQFF.